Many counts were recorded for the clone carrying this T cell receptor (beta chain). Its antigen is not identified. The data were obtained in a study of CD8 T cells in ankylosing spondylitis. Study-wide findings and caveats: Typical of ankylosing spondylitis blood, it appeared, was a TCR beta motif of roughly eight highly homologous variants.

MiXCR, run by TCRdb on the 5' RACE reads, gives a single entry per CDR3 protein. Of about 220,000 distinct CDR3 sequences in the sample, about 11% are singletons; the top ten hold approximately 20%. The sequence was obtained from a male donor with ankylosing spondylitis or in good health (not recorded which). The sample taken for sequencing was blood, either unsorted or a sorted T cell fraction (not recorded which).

DNA for the CDR3: TGTGCCAGCAGTCCTACAGGGGAGACAGAGACCCAGTACTTC. Translating it yields CASSPTGETETQYF. The rearrangement links TRBV12-3 or TRBV12-4 to TRBJ2-5; 7 bases line up with TRBD1. This CDR3 has 14 amino acids. The junction had 7 bases not matched to a gene; V was cut back by 5 bases and J by 4 bases.